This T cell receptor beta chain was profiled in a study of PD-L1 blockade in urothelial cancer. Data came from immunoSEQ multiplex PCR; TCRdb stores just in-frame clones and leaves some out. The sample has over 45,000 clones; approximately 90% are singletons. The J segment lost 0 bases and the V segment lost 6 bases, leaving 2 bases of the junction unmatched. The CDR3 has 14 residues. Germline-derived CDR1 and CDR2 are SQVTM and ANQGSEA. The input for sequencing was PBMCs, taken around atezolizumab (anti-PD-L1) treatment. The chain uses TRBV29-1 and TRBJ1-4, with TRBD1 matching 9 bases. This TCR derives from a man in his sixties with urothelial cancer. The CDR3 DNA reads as TGCAGCGTAGGGACAGGGTCAACTAATGAAAAACTGTTTTTT. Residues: CSVGTGSTNEKLFF.